The clone carrying this T cell receptor (beta chain) was recorded once. As processed by the authors: From reference gene primer amplification, estimates of nucleated cell counts were derived. Clones were sequenced by immunoSEQ multiplex PCR, and TCRdb holds only the in-frame ones, with some missing. The D gene and trimming were derived from the DNA, and the V and J assignments and clone size from that table. The sample includes 140,000 to 150,000 clones, about nine tenths of them seen just once. This sample was included in a study of blood T cell repertoires in COVID-19. V lost 5 bases and J lost 0; bases outside the gene matches: 9. The CDR3 totals 17 residues. Germline V lookup: CDR1 MNHEY, CDR2 SVGEGT.

The sequence was collected from a human donor in a cohort sampled during active COVID-19. Sequences were obtained from peripheral blood. The rearrangement joins TRBV6-2 or TRBV6-3 to TRBJ2-5; 10 bases agree with TRBD2. This chain's CDR3 is CASSRELAGLYQETQYF. DNA of the CDR3: TGTGCCAGCAGTAGAGAACTAGCGGGGCTTTACCAAGAGACCCAGTACTTC.